Below, one T cell receptor beta chain is given with its context. Antigen: not known. This CDR3 is 13 amino acids long. CDR1 and CDR2 from the germline V gene are MNHEY and SMNVEV (reference sequence). V was clipped by 1 base and J by 1 base, with 4 bases between them. The record originates from a study of cytomegalovirus exposure and HLA in healthy donors. Both 60 Vbeta primers and 13 Jbeta primers went into the PCR. Source study methods: The count from a later analysis was some 81 million unique TCR beta chains, about 9.9 million of them shared. The table came from immunoSEQ multiplex PCR; TCRdb's copy has only in-frame clones and leaves some out. V and J calls plus clone size are reproduced from that table; the DNA served to infer D and trimming. The sample contains tens of thousands of clones, 81% of which appear only once. General study findings and limits: When the data were analyzed later, several of the most significant clusters appeared to be linked to common viral pathogens. The study recorded 160 or so TCR beta chains that were cytomegalovirus-associated. In an earlier analysis, most TCR beta V segments were productive about 87% or about 30% of the time.

Source material: PBMCs. The rearrangement links TRBV27 to TRBJ1-1; no firm D call. The TCR was taken from a girl aged 2 to 10 in good health and CMV-seropositive. The CDR3 nucleotides are TGTGCCAGCAGTTTATTACAGAACACTGAAGCTTTCTTT. Translated: CASSLLQNTEAFF.